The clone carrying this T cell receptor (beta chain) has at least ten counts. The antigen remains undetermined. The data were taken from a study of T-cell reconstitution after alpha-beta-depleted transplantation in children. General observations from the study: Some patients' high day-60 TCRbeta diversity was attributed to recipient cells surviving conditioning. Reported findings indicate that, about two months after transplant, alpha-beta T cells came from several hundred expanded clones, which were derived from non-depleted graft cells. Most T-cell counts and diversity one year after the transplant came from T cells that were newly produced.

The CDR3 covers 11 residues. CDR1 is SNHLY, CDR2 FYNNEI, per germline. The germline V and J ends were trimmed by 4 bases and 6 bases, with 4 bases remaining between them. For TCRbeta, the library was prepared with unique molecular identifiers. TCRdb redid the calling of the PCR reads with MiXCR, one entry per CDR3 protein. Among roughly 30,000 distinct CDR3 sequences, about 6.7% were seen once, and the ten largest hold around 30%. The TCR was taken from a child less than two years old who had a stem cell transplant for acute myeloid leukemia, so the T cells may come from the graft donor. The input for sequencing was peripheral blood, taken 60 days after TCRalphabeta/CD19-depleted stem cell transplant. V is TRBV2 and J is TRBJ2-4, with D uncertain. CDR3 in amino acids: CASSVGNIQYF. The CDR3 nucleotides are TGTGCCAGCAGTGTGGGAAACATTCAGTACTTC.